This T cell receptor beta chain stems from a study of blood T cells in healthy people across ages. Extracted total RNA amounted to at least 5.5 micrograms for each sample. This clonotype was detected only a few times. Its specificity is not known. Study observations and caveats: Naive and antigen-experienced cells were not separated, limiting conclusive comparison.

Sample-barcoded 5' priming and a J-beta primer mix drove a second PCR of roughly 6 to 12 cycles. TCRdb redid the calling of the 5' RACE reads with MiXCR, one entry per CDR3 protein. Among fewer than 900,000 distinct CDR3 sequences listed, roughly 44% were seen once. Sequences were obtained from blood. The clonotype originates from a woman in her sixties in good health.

The CDR3 loop is CASSEFTEYEQYF. DNA of the CDR3: TGTGCCAGCAGTGAATTTACAGAGTACGAGCAGTACTTC. The chain joins TRBV25-1 to TRBJ2-7; no firm D call. V shed 1 base and J shed 4 bases, with 8 bases lying between them. CDR3 length: 13 amino acids. Per germline, CDR1 MGHDK and CDR2 SYGVNS.